This T cell receptor beta chain was captured in a study of identical twins. Whole-study results and caveats: Zero-insertion results could be subject to partial confounding by invariant MAIT and iNKT cells.

Using its own MiXCR run on the 5' RACE reads, TCRdb lists one record per CDR3 protein. The sample records approximately 590,000 distinct CDR3 sequences, just under 10% being singletons. In its sample, this clonotype was seen many times. Its cognate antigen is unknown. The CDR3 is 12 amino acids. Germline V gene sequence: CDR1 SQVTM, CDR2 ANQGSEA. V shed 8 bases and J shed 3 bases, with 11 bases lying between them. These data were also reused for a study on yellow fever vaccine responses in identical twins. That work adds: The T cell response to vaccination in identical twins was reportedly partly convergent and partly personalized.

V gene TRBV29-1 combines with J gene TRBJ2-1; no definite D call. This clonotype was sampled from a woman aged 18-30 years in good health. The specimen sequenced was PBMCs. The CDR3 loop reads CSTRVLYNEQFF. As DNA, the CDR3 is TGCAGCACCCGGGTTCTCTACAATGAGCAGTTCTTC.